Many counts were recorded for the clone carrying this TCR beta chain. TCRdb independently ran MiXCR on the 5' RACE reads; one entry per CDR3 protein. Of about 90,000 distinct CDR3 sequences in the sample, 12% were seen once. CDR3 length: 13 residues. Looked up from germline, CDR1 is SNHLY and CDR2 is FYNNEI. The V end was cut by 7 bases, the J end by 1 base, with 10 bases between. The sample is drawn from a study of early T cells in non-severe SARS-CoV-2 infection. The gene calls are TRBV2 and TRBJ1-1; D is unresolved. Sample: whole blood, taken at baseline. This sequence originates from an adult who was a healthcare worker with PCR-confirmed SARS-CoV-2 infection or an uninfected control (not recorded which). CDR3 bases: TGTGCCAGCACCGTTGGCCCGAACACTGAAGCTTTCTTT. This encodes CASTVGPNTEAFF. The full variable domain, in which reference TRBV2 and TRBJ1-1 provide the parts outside the CDR3, is EPEVTQTPSHQVTQMGQEVILRCVPISNHLYFYWYRQILGQKVEFLVSFYNNEISEKSEIFDDQFSVERPDGSNFTLKIRSTKLEDSAMYFCASTVGPNTEAFFGQGTRLTVV.